This TCR beta chain was documented in a study of molecular identifiers for immune sequencing clone quantification. Study-level points and caveats: Beyond 20 RNA copies, clones held over 97% of effector molecules, compared with under 1% in naive cells.

Trimming at V came to 0 bases and at J to 2 bases, leaving 6 bases not matched to a gene. The CDR3 covers 16 residues. Germline V lookup: CDR1 SGHDN, CDR2 FVKESK. Listed TCR primers, together with previously described methods, were used for the bulk TCR libraries. One entry per CDR3 protein, called by TCRdb with MiXCR from the PCR reads. The table has about 640,000 distinct CDR3 sequences, about 20% seen once; the top ten hold roughly 0.83%. This clonotype showed up many times. The target antigen is unknown. Naive CD8 T cells were picked out by sorting for CD8+CD4-CCR7+CD45RA+. The clonotype was recovered from a human donor in good health. Some libraries in this study had Jurkat cell RNA spiked in. Sample: naive CD8+ T cells from blood, with Jurkat cell RNA spiked in. Subset defined: FACS-sorted CD8+CD4-CCR7+CD45RA+ naive T cells. V and J are TRBV14 and TRBJ2-7; TRBD2 agrees at 8 bases. CDR3 coding DNA: TGTGCCAGCAGCCAAGATATCGGCGGGGGGACCTACGAGCAGTACTTC. It encodes CASSQDIGGGTYEQYF.